One and the same sample provided the 20 T cell receptor beta chains below, sequenced in a study of tumor and adjacent non-tumor tissue in lung cancer. The template was RNA from unsorted bulk tissue. The normal lung tissue was taken more than 3 cm from the tumor edge. A modified ARM-PCR protocol with three rounds of nested PCR amplified TCRbeta. TCRdb itself ran the multiplex PCR reads through MiXCR, one entry per CDR3 protein. Of about 100,000 distinct CDR3 sequences listed, over 55% are singletons. Sequenced: distant non-tumor lung tissue. All receptors derive from a man aged 30-40 years with non-small cell lung cancer.

This clonotype has ten or more counts. This chain uses TRBV20-1 with TRBJ2-1; D gene unclear. Germline V gives CDR1 DFQATT, CDR2 SNEGSKA (reference sequence). The CDR3 loop spans 14 amino acids. Trimming took 8 bases from V and 1 from J, leaving 15 bases between them. The CDR3 DNA sequence: TGCAGTTCCAACGGCGGTACATCCTACAATGAGCAGTTCTTC. Translated: CSSNGGTSYNEQFF.

As concerns this clonotype: Germline is not matched at one junction end, which may reflect a read error. V usage is TRBV4-2 and J usage is TRBJ2-3; D is perhaps TRBD2 (6 bases). CDR1 is LGHNA and CDR2 is YNFKEQ in the germline V gene. The CDR3 extends over 13 amino acids. CDR3 in DNA: TGTGCCATCAGCTCCCCTGGAGGGGATACGCAGTATTTT. Translating it yields CAISSPGGDTQYF.

A note on this clonotype: Relative to the germline gene, one junction end is altered; a read error may explain this. This chain links TRBV7-2 with TRBJ2-5; D gene unclear. This CDR3 region has 15 residues. Germline CDR1 SGHTA, CDR2 FQGNSA. CDR3 amino acids: CAGSFAAVADETQYF. In nucleotides, the CDR3 is TGTGCCGGCAGCTTTGCGGCGGTGGCGGATGAGACCCAGTACTTC.

Remarks on this clonotype: This CDR3 fails to terminate in the conserved phenylalanine or tryptophan, so it likely reflects a read error. DNA of the CDR3: TGCGCCAGCAGCCAAGATGAGCTTAGCAATCAGCCCCAGCATTTG. This translates into CASSQDELSNQPQHL. This chain links TRBV4-1 with TRBJ1-5; D call uncertain. Germline CDR1 is MGHRA and CDR2 is YSYEKL. Trimming took off 0 bases at V and 0 bases at J, with 6 bases between the two ends. The CDR3 runs 15 residues.

This clonotype has a single count. At one boundary the junction diverges from the germline segment, which might be a read error. The V and J genes are TRBV11-3 and TRBJ2-3; D may match TRBD1 or TRBD2 (5 bases each). Germline V CDR1 and CDR2: SGHNT, YENEEA. This CDR3 is built from 14 residues. In DNA form, the CDR3 reads TGTGCCAGCAGCTTAATAGGAGGCAGGGATACGCAATATTTT. Translating it yields CASSLIGGRDTQYF. The full variable domain, its missing parts supplied by reference TRBV11-3 and TRBJ2-3, is EAGVVQSPRYKIIEKKQPVAFWCNPISGHNTLYWYLQNLGQGPELLIRYENEEAVDDSQLPKDRFSAERLKGVDSTLKIQPAELGDSAVYLCASSLIGGRDTQYFGPGTRLTVL.

Concerning this clonotype: A read error may produce the germline difference seen at one junction end. The CDR3 DNA follows: TGCGCCAGCAGCCAAGATCTAACGGGTAATGAGCAGTTCTTC. Protein: CASSQDLTGNEQFF. The chain recombines TRBV14 with TRBJ2-1; D is undetermined. CDR3 length equals 14 residues. Germline V CDR1 and CDR2: SGHDN, FVKESK.

This chain uses TRBV24-1 with TRBJ2-3; 7 nucleotides agree with TRBD1. With 3 bases clipped from V and 3 bases from J, the junction kept 14 bases outside the gene matches. The germline gives CDR1 KGHDR, CDR2 SFDVKD. The CDR3 has 18 residues. CDR3 loop: CATSDPPGRGGITDTQYF. CDR3 DNA sequence: TGTGCCACCAGTGATCCCCCCGGTAGAGGGGGCATAACAGATACGCAGTATTTT.

The sample holds a few counts of this clonotype. A much larger clone is a single base away; this may be a read error. This chain connects TRBV5-4 to TRBJ1-5; unclear D gene. The germline V gene has CDR1 SGHNT and CDR2 YYREEE (reference sequence). The ends were cut back, 3 bases at V and 4 bases at J, with 17 bases in the middle. The CDR3 has 16 amino acids. For the CDR3, the DNA is TGTGCCAGCAGCTCCATGGAGGAGCAGTGGAATCAGCCCCAGCATTTT. It translates to CASSSMEEQWNQPQHF.

The chain is built from TRBV11-2 and TRBJ1-2; 9 bases are a match to TRBD1. Germline V gene data show CDR1 as SGHAT and CDR2 as FQNNGV. The CDR3 extends over 17 amino acids. V lost 5 bases and J lost 4; bases outside the gene matches: 14. The CDR3 here is CASSVGRRTGDGYGYTF. The DNA of the CDR3 is TGTGCCAGCAGCGTAGGTCGGCGGACAGGGGATGGCTATGGCTACACCTTC.

This rearrangement joins TRBV24-1 to TRBJ2-2, with TRBD2 identical over 13 bases. The J segment lost 5 bases and the V segment lost 9 bases, leaving 14 bases of the junction unmatched. Germline CDR1 is KGHDR and CDR2 is SFDVKD. This CDR3 region has 18 residues. CDR3 sequence: CATAGVLAGGPRTGELFF. The CDR3 nucleotides are TGTGCCACCGCCGGGGTACTAGCGGGAGGGCCGAGAACCGGGGAGCTGTTTTTT.

The chain joins TRBV11-3 to TRBJ2-3; D is possibly TRBD2 (6 bases). V lost 5 bases and J 6 bases, leaving 18 bases between the germline ends. Germline lookup yields CDR1 SGHNT and CDR2 YENEEA. The CDR3 covers 15 residues. CDR3 sequence: CASSPGLLEGDTQYF. The CDR3 nucleotides read TGTGCCAGCAGCCCGGGACTCCTCGAGGGGGATACGCAGTATTTT. Drawing the rest from reference TRBV11-3 and TRBJ2-3, the complete variable domain is EAGVVQSPRYKIIEKKQPVAFWCNPISGHNTLYWYLQNLGQGPELLIRYENEEAVDDSQLPKDRFSAERLKGVDSTLKIQPAELGDSAVYLCASSPGLLEGDTQYFGPGTRLTVL.

This clonotype came up a few times. The rearrangement links TRBV20-1 to TRBJ2-3, with D perhaps given as TRBD1 or TRBD2 (5 bases each). Germline V lookup: CDR1 DFQATT, CDR2 SNEGSKA (reference sequence). The germline V and J ends were trimmed by 7 bases and 3 bases, with 11 bases remaining between them. The CDR3 spans 12 residues. In nucleotides, the CDR3 is TGCAGTGGGTCTGAGGGGACAGATACGCAGTATTTT. This encodes CSGSEGTDTQYF.

In DNA form, the CDR3 reads TGTGCCAGCAGCTTAGGGGAGGGGAAGCCGGCGTATACGCAGTATTTT. This sequence encodes CASSLGEGKPAYTQYF. The chain couples TRBV11-3 to TRBJ2-3; TRBD2 matches at 7 bases. The CDR3 loop spans 16 amino acids. The V gene end was trimmed by 1 base and the J gene end by 7 bases; junction bases not matched to a gene: 11. The germline CDR1 and CDR2 sequences are SGHNT and YENEEA.

This clonotype was detected ten times or more. V and J are TRBV6-2 or TRBV6-3 and TRBJ1-4; a possible D gene is TRBD1 (5 bases). The germline V and J ends were trimmed by 2 bases and 8 bases, with 12 bases remaining between them. The CDR3 loop spans 14 amino acids. The germline CDR1 and CDR2 sequences are MNHEY and SVGEGT. The CDR3 sequence is CASSYGTFGEKLFF. For the CDR3, the DNA is TGTGCCAGCAGTTACGGGACCTTCGGGGAAAAACTGTTTTTT.

A note on this clonotype: With a much larger clone just one base away, this may be a read error. The V gene is TRBV7-8, the J gene TRBJ2-7; D uncertain. Trimming took 0 bases from V and 6 from J, leaving 3 bases between them. The CDR3 contains 11 residues. The V gene's germline CDR1 is SGHVS and CDR2 FQNEAQ. The CDR3 region is CASSLAGEQYF. The DNA of the CDR3 is TGTGCCAGCAGCTTAGCTGGCGAGCAGTACTTC.

This clonotype was found many times. The chain carries TRBV6-5 and TRBJ1-3; D remains ambiguous. CDR1 and CDR2 from the germline V gene are MNHEY and SVGAGI. V was shortened by 6 bases and J by 0 bases, with 12 bases between the two germline ends. The CDR3 totals 15 residues. The CDR3, as DNA: TGTGCCAGCAGCACATGGGAACACTCTGGAAACACCATATATTTT. It translates to CASSTWEHSGNTIYF.

This clonotype was counted many times. The gene calls are TRBV6-5 and TRBJ1-5; no clear D. V was cut by 0 bases and J by 4 bases, with 10 bases left in between. The CDR3 consists of 15 residues. Per the germline V gene, CDR1 is MNHEY and CDR2 is SVGAGI. The CDR3 DNA sequence: TGTGCCAGCAGTTACTCGGCGGTCAGAAATCAGCCCCAGCATTTT. Its translation is CASSYSAVRNQPQHF.

Regarding this clonotype: A read error may account for a junction end that differs from germline. The chain is built from TRBV6-5 and TRBJ2-7, with a weak D call TRBD1 (6 bases). CDR1 and CDR2 from the germline V gene are MNHEY and SVGAGI. The CDR3 contains 16 residues. The CDR3 DNA reads as TGTGCCAGCAGTTACACAAAATTAGGGGGATCTAAGGAGCTGTACTTC. Protein sequence: CASSYTKLGGSKELYF.

V is TRBV5-1 and J is TRBJ2-3; D is perhaps TRBD2 (6 bases). The CDR3 runs to 16 residues. From germline, CDR1 is SGHRS and CDR2 YFSETQ. V was shortened by 4 bases and J by 0 bases, with 15 bases between the two germline ends. The CDR3 sequence: CASSIEELASTDTQYF. In nucleotides, the CDR3 is TGCGCCAGCAGCATTGAAGAACTAGCTAGCACAGATACGCAGTATTTT.

A note on this clonotype: In this CDR3 the conserved last residue, phenylalanine or tryptophan, is missing, so a read error is likely. The chain couples TRBV11-2 to TRBJ2-7; 11 nucleotides line up with TRBD2. Germline CDR1 is SGHAT and CDR2 is FQNNGV. This CDR3 is 16 amino acids long. This chain's CDR3 is CTSSFSGTSGSYEQYL. As DNA, the CDR3 is TGTACCAGCAGCTTTTCCGGGACTAGCGGCTCCTACGAGCAGTACCTC.